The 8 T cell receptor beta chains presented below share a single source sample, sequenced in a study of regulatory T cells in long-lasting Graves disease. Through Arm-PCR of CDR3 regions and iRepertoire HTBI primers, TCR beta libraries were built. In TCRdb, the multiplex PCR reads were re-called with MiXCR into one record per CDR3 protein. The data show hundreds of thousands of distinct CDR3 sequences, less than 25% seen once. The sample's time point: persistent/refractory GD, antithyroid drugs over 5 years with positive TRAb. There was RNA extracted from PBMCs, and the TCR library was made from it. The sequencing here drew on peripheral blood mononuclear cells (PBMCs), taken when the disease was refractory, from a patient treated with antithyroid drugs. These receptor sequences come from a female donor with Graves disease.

The CDR3: CASARGKVTGELFF. CDR3 nucleotides: TGTGCCAGCGCCAGGGGGAAAGTAACCGGGGAGCTGTTTTTT. V and J are TRBV6-1 and TRBJ2-2, with TRBD1 matching over 7 bases. CDR3 length: 14 amino acids. The germline V gene encodes CDR1 MNHNS and CDR2 SASEGT. V was clipped by 8 bases and J by 5 bases; unmatched bases: 8.

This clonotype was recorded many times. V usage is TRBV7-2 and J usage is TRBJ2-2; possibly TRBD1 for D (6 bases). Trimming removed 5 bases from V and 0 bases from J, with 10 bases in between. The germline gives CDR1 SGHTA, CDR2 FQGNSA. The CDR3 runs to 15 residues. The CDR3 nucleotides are TGTGCCAGCAGCAAGGGACACCCGAACACCGGGGAGCTGTTTTTT. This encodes CASSKGHPNTGELFF. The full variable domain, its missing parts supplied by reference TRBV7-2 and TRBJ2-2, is GAGVSQSPSNKVTEKGKDVELRCDPISGHTALYWYRQSLGQGLEFLIYFQGNSAPDKSGLPSDRFSAERTGGSVSTLTIQRTQQEDSAVYLCASSKGHPNTGELFFGEGSRLTVL.

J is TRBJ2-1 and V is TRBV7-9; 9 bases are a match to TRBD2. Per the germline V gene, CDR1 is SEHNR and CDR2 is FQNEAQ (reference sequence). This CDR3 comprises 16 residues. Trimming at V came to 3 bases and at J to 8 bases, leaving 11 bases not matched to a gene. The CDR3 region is CASSFERGGAPDEQFF. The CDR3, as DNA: TGTGCCAGCAGCTTTGAGCGCGGGGGGGCCCCCGATGAGCAGTTCTTC.

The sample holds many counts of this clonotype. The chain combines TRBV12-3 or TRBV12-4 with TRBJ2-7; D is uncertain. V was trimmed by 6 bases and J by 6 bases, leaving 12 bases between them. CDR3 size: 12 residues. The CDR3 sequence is CASSLPGREQYF. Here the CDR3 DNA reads TGTGCCAGCAGCTTACCAGGACGCGAGCAGTACTTC.

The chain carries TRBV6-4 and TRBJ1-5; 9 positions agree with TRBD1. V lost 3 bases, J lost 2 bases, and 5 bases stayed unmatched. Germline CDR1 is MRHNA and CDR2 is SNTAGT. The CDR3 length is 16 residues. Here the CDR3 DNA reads TGTGCCAGCAGTGAGGACAGGGGTTTTGGCAATCAGCCCCAGCATTTT. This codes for CASSEDRGFGNQPQHF.

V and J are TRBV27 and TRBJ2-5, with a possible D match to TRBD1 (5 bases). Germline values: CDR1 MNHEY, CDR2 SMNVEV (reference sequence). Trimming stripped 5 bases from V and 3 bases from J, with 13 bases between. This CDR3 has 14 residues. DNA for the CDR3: TGTGCCAGCAGTCTAAGGGGATCGAAAGAGACCCAGTACTTC. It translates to CASSLRGSKETQYF.

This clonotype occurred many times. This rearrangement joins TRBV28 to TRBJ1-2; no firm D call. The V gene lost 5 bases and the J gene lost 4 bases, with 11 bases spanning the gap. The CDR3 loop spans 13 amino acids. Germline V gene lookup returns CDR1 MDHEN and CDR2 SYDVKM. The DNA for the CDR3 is TGTGCCAGCAGTGGAAGGCACATCTATGGCTACACCTTC. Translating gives CASSGRHIYGYTF.

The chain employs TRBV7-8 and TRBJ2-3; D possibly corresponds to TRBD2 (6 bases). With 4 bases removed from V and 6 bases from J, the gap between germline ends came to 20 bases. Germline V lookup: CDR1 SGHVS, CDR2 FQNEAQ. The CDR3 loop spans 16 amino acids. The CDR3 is CASSSDSGSPGDTQYF. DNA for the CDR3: TGTGCCAGCAGCTCTGACTCCGGGAGCCCCGGGGATACGCAGTATTTT.